The source of this T cell receptor beta chain is a study of regulatory T cells in long-lasting Graves disease. Study conclusions and caveats: Persistent cases of Graves' showed reduced TCR diversity relative to newly diagnosed patients. In persistent patients, shared public clonotypes (about 2,800) outnumbered those in new patients (about 970).

This CDR3 is built from 19 residues. Germline CDR1 LGHNA, CDR2 YNFKEQ. Trimming took 0 bases from V and 0 from J, leaving 18 bases between them. Time point of the sample: newly diagnosed GD, antithyroid drugs for less than 3 months. PBMCs provided the RNA from which the TCR library was made. iRepertoire HTBI primers and Arm-PCR of CDR3 regions built TCR beta libraries. Each CDR3 protein gets one entry after TCRdb re-called the multiplex PCR reads with MiXCR. The sample contains 400,000 to 450,000 distinct CDR3 sequences, 14% to 15% of which appear only once. This clonotype was detected a few times. The antigen is unknown. The same sample was also studied in work on T cells in Graves' hyperthyroidism and ophthalmopathy. That study reports: HTBI primers were used for first-round RT-PCR of the TCR CDR3.

The specimen was peripheral blood mononuclear cells (PBMCs), collected at new diagnosis, from a patient treated with antithyroid drugs. The chain carries TRBV4-2 and TRBJ1-3; D gene unclear. This sequence was found in a woman in her 30s with Graves disease. The CDR3 reads CASSQEGSQGLRSGNTIYF. The CDR3 DNA reads as TGTGCCAGCAGCCAAGAGGGTTCTCAAGGGCTGCGCTCTGGAAACACCATATATTTT.